This T cell receptor beta chain was obtained from a study of blood T cell repertoires in COVID-19. Study in general: Acute and convalescent COVID-19 samples came from the United States, Italy and Spain. T cells, B-cell-depleted T cells, or PBMCs supplied cDNA or gDNA.

The table came from immunoSEQ multiplex PCR; TCRdb's copy has only in-frame clones and leaves some out. The sample yields 150,000 to 200,000 clones, about 84% seen once. V shed 5 bases and J shed 2 bases, with 11 bases lying between them. From germline, CDR1 is SGHNT and CDR2 YENEEA. The CDR3 is 14 amino acids. About this clone itself: The same CDR3 also results from other DNA sequences found in this sample.

The chain carries TRBV11-3 and TRBJ2-3; TRBD1 might be the D (6 bases). This receptor was obtained from a woman in her thirties with acute or convalescent COVID-19. Material: peripheral blood. CDR3: CASSLGQSTDTQYF. CDR3 bases: TGTGCCAGCAGCCTGGGACAATCCACAGATACGCAGTATTTT.